This is a list of T cell receptor beta chains from one sample in a study of blood T cell repertoires in COVID-19. TCRdb's table, derived via immunoSEQ multiplex PCR, lists solely in-frame clones and lacks some. The sample has 300,000 or so clones, about 90% seen once. What was sequenced was PBMCs or T cells enriched from blood (not recorded which). Receptors were obtained from a woman under 40 who had recovered from COVID-19. Each CDR3 is given without its conserved first and last residue.

CDR3 protein | V gene
ASSSPNSDTEAF | TRBV6-6
ASSPDRSPEAF | TRBV28
ASSHRGTEAF | TRBV6-2/TRBV6-3
ASTGTGYNEQF | TRBV9
ASSPPDRRGYT | TRBV18
ASSQGGIQY | TRBV19
ASRGDRQGQLRNTEAF | TRBV5-5
SSQPEETQY | TRBV5-8
ASSPVVWGDNYGYT | TRBV4-2
AWSVPAGPRDEQY | TRBV30
ASSEGTSGAYEQY | TRBV6-1
ASSFQGSRGGNEQF | TRBV7-3
ASSSDRGYDYGYT | TRBV19
ASSKGQWRVIREAF | TRBV21-1
ASSLRTGVGEAF | TRBV7-9
ASNQGPGNTIY | TRBV10-1
ASSLRDSLNEQF | TRBV3-1/TRBV3-2
ASSGRDYEQY | TRBV5-4
ASSARQGGEAF | TRBV7-9
ASNDRVASGYT | TRBV19
SAGQGTGNTIY | TRBV29-1
ASSYRTEAF | TRBV6-5
ASSPVGGTKNTEAF | TRBV18
ASSQRRGLEGSYEQY | TRBV3-1/TRBV3-2
ASSLMSSTEAF | TRBV7-3
AWSVPVGGPSYEQY | TRBV30
ATSKENRATEAF | TRBV15
AWSGLGDHSPLH | TRBV30
ASSHLSAYTEAF | TRBV3-1/TRBV3-2
ASTRTGLGTEAF | TRBV19
ASSLGTGEKEKLF | TRBV7-9
AWSPTTRQGPEAF | TRBV30
ASRRDRGTEAF | TRBV27
ASSVGGSGSYEQY | TRBV9
AWSVGDRGYSQPQH | TRBV30
ASSYSQGAVEGYT | TRBV6-5
ASSLQRHYEQY | TRBV12-3/TRBV12-4
AWNSGTARNSPLH | TRBV30
AISSAAGMGEKLF | TRBV10-3
ASSLRQGTRETQY | TRBV19
ASSNPDRSSYNEQF | TRBV6-2/TRBV6-3
ASSRDSSAYNEQF | TRBV27
ASSPLAGGYEQY | TRBV19
ASTSGLFSGNTIY | TRBV7-8
AWSARGVPGEKLF | TRBV30
ASSLGASSNEKLF | TRBV7-9
ASSPLTGNTEAF | TRBV18
ASSEGTGEAF | TRBV19